This T cell receptor (beta chain) was retrieved from a study of kidney transplant recipient with SARS-CoV-2 infection. This clonotype was seen only a few times. TCRdb passed the reads through MiXCR, listing each CDR3 protein once. Altogether 250,000 or so distinct CDR3 sequences are present, 29% being singletons, with the ten largest covering less than 8.5%. Trimming at V came to 11 bases and at J to 1 base, leaving 5 bases not matched to a gene. This CDR3 comprises 13 residues. The germline gives CDR1 ENHRY, CDR2 SYGVKD. Here the sequenced sample was a blood sample, taken at baseline and on roughly day 110 from a kidney transplant recipient. The chain is built from TRBV10-3 and TRBJ2-1; 7 bases map to TRBD1. The sequence was collected from a male patient aged 30 to 40 who had COVID-19 and was a kidney transplant recipient. Some T cells may trace back to the graft donor. CDR3 in DNA: TGTGCCTCTCGGGACAGTTCCTACAATGAGCAGTTCTTC. It codes for CASRDSSYNEQFF.